This is a list of T cell receptor beta chains from one sample in a study of cytomegalovirus exposure and HLA in healthy donors. Clones were sequenced by immunoSEQ multiplex PCR, and TCRdb holds only the in-frame ones, with some missing. This sample has some 150,000 clones; about 82% occur once, and the top ten carry roughly 4%. The source material was PBMCs. Source of these receptors: a woman aged 40 to 50 in good health and CMV-seropositive. Both conserved end residues are part of each CDR3. Expanded clones get a size class; other rows say once, few or many, or leave the size out.

size,J,V,CDR3
.,TRBJ2-5,TRBV2,CASSPGAPGKTQYF
.,TRBJ1-2,TRBV7-9,CASTTGGENYGYTF
.,TRBJ2-5,TRBV19,CASSIRGETQYF
.,TRBJ2-1,TRBV7-2,CASSLTREQFF
once,TRBJ2-1,TRBV11-2,CASSFGGGVNEQFF
.,TRBJ2-1,TRBV5-4,CASSQPVGVDSEQFF
.,TRBJ2-5,TRBV5-4,CASSRDRGRETQYF
.,TRBJ2-3,TRBV6-1,CASSREVAGADTQYF
once,TRBJ1-2,TRBV5-1,CASSLEGGGTYGYTF
once,TRBJ1-1,TRBV6-1,CASTPVGRDTEAFF
.,TRBJ2-3,TRBV6-1,CASSGRSGRATGTDTQYF
.,TRBJ1-1,TRBV7-9,CSSSPGGGSEAFF
.,TRBJ1-1,TRBV5-4,CASSRGRAVPEAFF
.,TRBJ2-5,TRBV7-9,CASSYYGQPVQETQYF
.,TRBJ2-1,TRBV4-3,CASSQERQGGFYNEQFF
.,TRBJ2-1,TRBV27,CASSFGQGGYNEQFF
few,TRBJ2-7,TRBV2,CASSEGPYEQYF
.,TRBJ2-1,TRBV7-2,CASSLAGAGTGYGEQFF
.,TRBJ2-1,TRBV5-6,CASSFTSPNEQFF
.,TRBJ2-7,TRBV5-1,CASSGGTGAQRFSYEQYF
.,TRBJ1-2,TRBV18,CASSPAGGSYGYTF
once,TRBJ2-5,TRBV28,CASSGRTGGFETQYF
.,TRBJ1-1,TRBV4-2,CASSQAGHMNTEAFF
.,TRBJ1-2,TRBV5-4,CASSLGQGLLESYGYTF
.,TRBJ2-2,TRBV2,CASSPRTGDTGELFF
.,TRBJ1-1,TRBV6-5,CASSWGRGFEAFF
.,TRBJ2-1,TRBV12-5,CASGPLAGGNEQFF
.,TRBJ2-1,TRBV7-6,CASSPGGTHNEQFF
.,TRBJ2-3,TRBV7-2,CASSLERLAGTDTQYF
.,TRBJ2-2,TRBV7-8,CASIQKQRGAQLRNTGELFF
.,TRBJ2-1,TRBV7-6,CATRTGNNEQFF
.,TRBJ1-1,TRBV6-5,CASSYSPRDRETEAFF
.,TRBJ1-3,TRBV4-1,CASSQGSGHRSSGNTIYF
.,TRBJ2-1,TRBV19,CASSNTGGSFDEQFF
.,TRBJ2-5,TRBV9,CASSVDGDTQETQYF
.,TRBJ2-6,TRBV7-3,CASSPVRGGAANVLTF
.,TRBJ2-1,TRBV27,CASRSQSPYNEQFF
.,TRBJ1-5,TRBV5-6,CASRRGLEGQPQHF
.,TRBJ2-5,TRBV11-1,CASSSRAEGETQYF
once,TRBJ2-3,TRBV27,CASSFMGAGSDTQYF
.,TRBJ1-6,TRBV19,CASSSRTGGADNSPLHF
.,TRBJ1-1,TRBV7-6,CASSLSAGINEAFF
.,TRBJ1-1,TRBV7-2,CASSFGRGEAFF
.,TRBJ2-5,TRBV7-2,CASSLAGAKETQYF
once,TRBJ2-3,TRBV4-3,CASSQGRGAYTDTQYF
.,TRBJ1-3,TRBV4-2,CASSQDWRGSGNTIYF
.,TRBJ2-1,TRBV7-9,CASSLESLGKNNEQFF
.,TRBJ2-2,TRBV25-1,CASSGTRANTGELFF